Each of the 25 T cell receptor beta chains below was sequenced from the same sample in a study of cytomegalovirus exposure and HLA in healthy donors. In the PCR, 60 Vbeta and 13 Jbeta primers were used. Clones were read by immunoSEQ multiplex PCR, and TCRdb kept only the in-frame ones, dropping some. The sample consists of roughly 120,000 clones, 55% to 80% of them appearing once. Sequencing was done on a sample of PBMCs. The receptors here all came from a woman in her 30s in good health and CMV-seronegative.

This sequence joins TRBV5-1 and TRBJ1-6, with D possibly being TRBD1 (5 bases). Germline V CDR1 and CDR2: SGHRS, YFSETQ. V was clipped by 2 bases and J by 7 bases, with 10 bases between them. The CDR3 loop spans 14 amino acids. The CDR3 loop reads CASSLGVDNSPLHF. CDR3 coding DNA: TGCGCCAGCAGCTTAGGGGTAGACAATTCACCCCTCCACTTT.

V gene TRBV4-1 combines with J gene TRBJ2-2, with 13 bases identical to TRBD2. CDR1 MGHRA and CDR2 YSYEKL come from the germline V gene. V dropped 3 bases and J dropped 1; count of bases not matched to a gene: 8. The CDR3 length is 19 residues. The CDR3 loop is CASSHPTSGRARNTGELFF. For the CDR3, the DNA is TGCGCCAGCAGCCACCCTACTAGCGGGAGGGCCCGGAACACCGGGGAGCTGTTTTTT.

This chain uses TRBV5-8 with TRBJ2-7, with a tentative D call TRBD2 (5 bases). V lost 0 bases, J lost 5 bases, and 9 bases lay in between. The CDR3 is 13 amino acids. Germline V gives CDR1 SGHTS, CDR2 YDEGEE. CDR3 protein: CASSLVLGDEQYF. Here the CDR3 DNA reads TGTGCCAGCAGCTTGGTGCTCGGGGACGAGCAGTACTTC. Using reference TRBV5-8 and TRBJ2-7 for the parts outside the CDR3, the full variable domain is EAGVTQSPTHLIKTRGQQATLRCSPISGHTSVYWYQQALGLGLQFLLWYDEGEERNRGNFPPRFSGRQFPNYSSELNVNALELEDSALYLCASSLVLGDEQYFGPGTRLTVT.

The V call is TRBV7-9, the J call TRBJ2-1; 8 bases match TRBD2. Per the germline V gene, CDR1 is SEHNR and CDR2 is FQNEAQ (reference sequence). V dropped 5 bases and J dropped 5; count of bases not matched to a gene: 8. This CDR3 contains 15 residues. The CDR3 DNA is TGTGCCAGCAGCACGGGGACTAGGGGAGACAATGAGCAGTTCTTC. Protein sequence: CASSTGTRGDNEQFF.

The chain employs TRBV28 and TRBJ2-1; TRBD2 matches 12 bases. Germline loops: CDR1 MDHEN, CDR2 SYDVKM. J was trimmed by 3 bases and V by 1 base; bases with no gene match: 13. CDR3 length equals 20 residues. DNA of the CDR3: TGTGCCAGCAGTTTATCCCGGACTAGCGGGACCGCCCGCCTCTACAATGAGCAGTTCTTC. Translating gives CASSLSRTSGTARLYNEQFF.

The chain combines TRBV5-1 with TRBJ1-2; TRBD1 matches at 7 bases. CDR1 and CDR2 from the germline V gene are SGHRS and YFSETQ. J gave up 3 bases and V 2 bases, and 1 base lay outside the gene matches. The CDR3 spans 13 residues. The CDR3 coding sequence is TGCGCCAGCAGCTTCGACAGGGACTATGGCTACACCTTC. This translates into CASSFDRDYGYTF.

The rearrangement links TRBV5-8 to TRBJ2-5; no firm D call. The V and J ends lost 2 bases and 5 bases respectively, with 13 bases between them. The germline gives CDR1 SGHTS, CDR2 YDEGEE. The CDR3 is 14 residues long. In DNA, the CDR3 is TGTGCCAGCAGCTTTAGTCTAGAGGAGGAGACCCAGTACTTC. This sequence encodes CASSFSLEEETQYF.

V usage is TRBV5-1 and J usage is TRBJ2-3; 12 bases map to TRBD1. The trim removed 2 bases at V and 7 bases at J, leaving 8 bases unmatched. This CDR3 has 16 residues. Germline lookup yields CDR1 SGHRS and CDR2 YFSETQ. As DNA, the CDR3 is TGCGCCAGCAGCTTCGGGACAGGGGGCAGTGTAAATACGCAGTATTTT. Its protein is CASSFGTGGSVNTQYF. Looking up the rest from reference TRBV5-1 and TRBJ2-3 gives the full variable domain: KAGVTQTPRYLIKTRGQQVTLSCSPISGHRSVSWYQQTPGQGLQFLFEYFSETQRNKGNFPGRFSGRQFSNSRSEMNVSTLELGDSALYLCASSFGTGGSVNTQYFGPGTRLTVL.

CDR3 bases: TGCGCCAGCAGCCCCGTCGGGAACTATAATTCACCCCTCCACTTT. It encodes CASSPVGNYNSPLHF. This chain connects TRBV5-1 to TRBJ1-6, with unresolved D. Germline V lookup: CDR1 SGHRS, CDR2 YFSETQ. Trimming stripped 4 bases from V and 3 bases from J, with 11 bases between. The CDR3 spans 15 residues.

This CDR3 is CASRGVLAGNTIYF. The CDR3 DNA reads TGTGCCAGCAGGGGAGTGCTCGCTGGAAACACCATATATTTT. J is TRBJ1-3 and V is TRBV2; no clear D. V was pared by 6 bases and J by 2 bases, with 11 bases between. Germline V gives CDR1 SNHLY, CDR2 FYNNEI. The CDR3 runs 14 residues. Full variable domain (outside the CDR3, taken from reference TRBV2 and TRBJ1-3): EPEVTQTPSHQVTQMGQEVILRCVPISNHLYFYWYRQILGQKVEFLVSFYNNEISEKSEIFDDQFSVERPDGSNFTLKIRSTKLEDSAMYFCASRGVLAGNTIYFGEGSWLTVV.

This sequence joins TRBV15 and TRBJ2-3; D is uncertain. The CDR3 loop spans 14 amino acids. Germline CDR1 is LNHNV and CDR2 is YYDKDF (reference sequence). Trimming removed 5 bases from V and 6 bases from J, with 15 bases in between. The CDR3 coding sequence is TGTGCCACCAGCGACCCCTCCTCCGGGGATACGCAGTATTTT. Amino acids: CATSDPSSGDTQYF.

This chain uses TRBV2 with TRBJ2-2, with 8 bases that match TRBD2. The ends lost 6 bases at V and 6 bases at J; junction bases unmatched: 6. From germline, CDR1 is SNHLY and CDR2 FYNNEI. CDR3 length equals 14 residues. The CDR3 protein is CASRSGTSSGELFF. The CDR3 region has the DNA TGTGCCAGCAGGTCCGGGACTAGTTCCGGGGAGCTGTTTTTT.

The rearrangement joins TRBV9 to TRBJ2-1, with 7 bases matching TRBD2. The CDR3 runs 15 residues. In germline, CDR1 is SGDLS, CDR2 YYNGEE. With 0 bases clipped from V and 3 bases from J, the junction kept 3 bases outside the gene matches. The CDR3 here is CASSVEGGGYNEQFF. The CDR3 DNA reads as TGTGCCAGCAGCGTAGAAGGCGGGGGCTACAATGAGCAGTTCTTC.

CDR3 protein: CASSPQRAGGSTDTQYF. In DNA form, the CDR3 reads TGTGCCAGCTCACCACAGAGAGCGGGAGGAAGCACAGATACGCAGTATTTT. The chain carries TRBV18 and TRBJ2-3, with 9 positions matching TRBD2. Trimming cost V 1 base and J 0 bases; bases outside gene matches: 5. Per germline, CDR1 KGHSH and CDR2 LQKENI. This CDR3 comprises 17 residues.

The V call is TRBV11-1, the J call TRBJ2-7; 10 positions match TRBD1. Germline V gene data show CDR1 as SGHAT and CDR2 as FQDESV (reference sequence). The CDR3 runs to 15 residues. V dropped 3 bases and J dropped 6; count of bases not matched to a gene: 8. DNA of the CDR3: TGTGCCAGCAGCTTCGACGGGACAGGGGTACGCGAGCAGTACTTC. This translates into CASSFDGTGVREQYF.

This chain joins TRBV7-8 and TRBJ2-3; no reliable D call. This CDR3 has 14 amino acids. The germline V gene encodes CDR1 SGHVS and CDR2 FQNEAQ. V was shortened by 6 bases and J by 4 bases, with 14 bases between the two germline ends. CDR3 amino acids: CASRISMGADTQYF. CDR3 nucleotides: TGTGCCAGCAGAATATCGATGGGCGCAGATACGCAGTATTTT.

The chain employs TRBV4-1 and TRBJ2-3; D is uncertain. The CDR3 sequence is 12 residues long. CDR1 MGHRA and CDR2 YSYEKL come from the germline V gene. Trimming took 4 bases from V and 3 from J, leaving 5 bases between them. The CDR3 sequence is CASSPGTDTQYF. CDR3 DNA sequence: TGCGCCAGCAGCCCCGGGACAGATACGCAGTATTTT.

V is TRBV2 and J is TRBJ1-1; no firm D call. Looked up from germline, CDR1 is SNHLY and CDR2 is FYNNEI. CDR3 length: 13 residues. V lost 2 bases to trimming and J lost 1 base, with 5 bases between them. DNA of the CDR3: TGTGCCAGCAGTGAATCACAGAACACTGAAGCTTTCTTT. Translation gives CASSESQNTEAFF. The full variable domain, with the rest looked up from reference TRBV2 and TRBJ1-1, is EPEVTQTPSHQVTQMGQEVILRCVPISNHLYFYWYRQILGQKVEFLVSFYNNEISEKSEIFDDQFSVERPDGSNFTLKIRSTKLEDSAMYFCASSESQNTEAFFGQGTRLTVV.

The chain employs TRBV15 and TRBJ2-1; TRBD2 aligns across 7 bases. V lost 7 bases to trimming and J lost 4 bases; unmatched junction nucleotides: 13. Germline assignment: CDR1 LNHNV and CDR2 YYDKDF (reference sequence). The CDR3 spans 16 residues. The CDR3 bases are TGTGCCACCAACCCGGGTGGGACGGGAGGATACAATGAGCAGTTCTTC. Translating gives CATNPGGTGGYNEQFF.

V usage is TRBV5-6 and J usage is TRBJ1-2; 7 bases are a match to TRBD1. The CDR3 length is 15 residues. Germline CDR1 SGHDT, CDR2 YYEEEE. V lost 1 base to trimming and J lost 0 bases; unmatched junction nucleotides: 3. CDR3 protein: CASSLSGTANYGYTF. The CDR3 coding sequence is TGTGCCAGCAGCTTGTCAGGGACAGCTAACTATGGCTACACCTTC. Based on the CDR3 plus reference TRBV5-6 and TRBJ1-2, the full variable domain is DAGVTQSPTHLIKTRGQQVTLRCSPKSGHDTVSWYQQALGQGPQFIFQYYEEEERQRGNFPDRFSGHQFPNYSSELNVNALLLGDSALYLCASSLSGTANYGYTFGSGTRLTVV.

This sequence joins TRBV7-2 and TRBJ2-2; no definite D call. CDR3 length equals 15 residues. Per germline, CDR1 SGHTA and CDR2 FQGNSA. The V gene lost 2 bases and the J gene lost 2 bases, with 9 bases spanning the gap. The CDR3 DNA reads as TGTGCCAGCAGCTTATTTAGCCTTAACACCGGGGAGCTGTTTTTT. Translation: CASSLFSLNTGELFF.

The rearrangement uses TRBV4-1 and TRBJ2-1, with 7 bases fitting TRBD1. The CDR3 is made up of 15 amino acids. The V gene's germline CDR1 is MGHRA and CDR2 YSYEKL. The V segment lost 1 base and the J segment 4 bases; nucleotides outside the gene matches: 4. CDR3 DNA sequence: TGCGCCAGCAGCCAAGTCATGGACAGGTACAATGAGCAGTTCTTC. Protein: CASSQVMDRYNEQFF.

The rearrangement joins TRBV7-2 to TRBJ2-3; 10 bases line up with TRBD1. Germline V CDR1 and CDR2: SGHTA, FQGNSA. The CDR3 extends over 15 amino acids. The V segment lost 4 bases and the J segment 10 bases; nucleotides outside the gene matches: 11. The CDR3: CASSSRDRGPYAQYF. In nucleotides, the CDR3 is TGTGCCAGCAGCTCCCGGGACAGGGGACCCTACGCGCAGTATTTT.

V is TRBV19 and J is TRBJ1-5; possibly TRBD1 for D (5 bases). The ends were cut back, 8 bases at V and 2 bases at J, with 13 bases in the middle. Germline values: CDR1 LNHDA, CDR2 SQIVND (reference sequence). The CDR3 loop spans 14 amino acids. The CDR3 loop reads CASVNSGGNQPQHF. The CDR3 DNA reads as TGTGCCAGTGTAAATTCGGGGGGCAATCAGCCCCAGCATTTT.

The chain combines TRBV9 with TRBJ2-3; TRBD2 matches at 9 bases. From germline, CDR1 is SGDLS and CDR2 YYNGEE. The CDR3 runs to 14 residues. V shed 4 bases, J shed 8 bases, and the junction held 8 bases outside the gene matches. The CDR3 loop is CASSSGLATSTQYF. The DNA of the CDR3 is TGTGCCAGCAGCTCGGGACTAGCCACGAGTACGCAGTATTTT.